One and the same sample provided the 17 T cell receptor beta chains below, sequenced in a study of blood T cells in healthy people across ages. Together with a sample-barcoded 5' primer, a J-beta primer mix was included in a second PCR lasting about 6 to 11 cycles. TCRdb fed the 5' RACE reads into MiXCR, producing one record per CDR3 protein. Of about 930,000 distinct CDR3 sequences listed, approximately 32% are singletons. These sequences were also reported in another study, on T cells of mothers and their children.

Input material: blood. These receptors were taken from a woman aged 40 to 55 in good health.

The chain has TRBV18 and TRBJ2-5; no firm D call. Looked up from germline, CDR1 is KGHSH and CDR2 is LQKENI. The CDR3 runs to 12 residues. V gave up 3 bases and J gave up 2 bases, with 4 bases separating them. The CDR3 DNA is TGTGCCAGCTCACCGTGGCAAGAGACCCAGTACTTC. Translated, it gives CASSPWQETQYF. Full variable domain (rest looked up from reference TRBV18 and TRBJ2-5): NAGVMQNPRHLVRRRGQEARLRCSPMKGHSHVYWYRQLPEEGLKFMVYLQKENIIDESGMPKERFSAEFPKEGPSILRIQQVVRGDSAAYFCASSPWQETQYFGPGTRLLVL.

Many counts were recorded for this clonotype. The CDR3 protein is CASRDSQETQYF. The CDR3 nucleotides are TGTGCCAGCCGGGACAGCCAAGAGACCCAGTACTTC. The chain employs TRBV6-5 and TRBJ2-5; 7 bases line up with TRBD1. The CDR3 is 12 residues long. V gave up 8 bases and J gave up 1 base; unmatched junction bases: 1. CDR1 is MNHEY, CDR2 SVGAGI, per germline.

This clonotype was picked up many times. The genes are TRBV20-1 and TRBJ2-1, with 7 bases identical to TRBD1. Trimming at V came to 2 bases and at J to 4 bases, leaving 8 bases not matched to a gene. This CDR3 is built from 15 residues. CDR1 and CDR2 from the germline V gene are DFQATT and SNEGSKA (reference sequence). In DNA, the CDR3 is TGCAGTGCTAGACGCGAAAGGGACAGATACAATGAGCAGTTCTTC. It specifies CSARRERDRYNEQFF.

The gene calls are TRBV5-1 and TRBJ1-2; no clear D. CDR3 length: 13 amino acids. V gave up 1 base and J gave up 4 bases, with 8 bases separating them. Germline V gene lookup returns CDR1 SGHRS and CDR2 YFSETQ. CDR3 DNA sequence: TGCGCCAGCAGCTTGTACAGAAGCTATGGCTACACCTTC. Translating it yields CASSLYRSYGYTF.

The chain is built from TRBV30 and TRBJ2-1; TRBD1 or TRBD2 may be the D gene (6 bases each). The CDR3 has 13 residues. V was trimmed by 8 bases and J by 2 bases, leaving 13 bases between them. Germline CDR1 reads GTSNPN; CDR2 reads SVGIG (reference sequence). CDR3 sequence: CAKGGLAYNEQFF. CDR3 sequence (DNA): TGTGCCAAGGGGGGCCTAGCCTACAATGAGCAGTTCTTC.

There are many counts of this clonotype. The chain uses TRBV29-1 and TRBJ1-2; possible D gene TRBD1, 5 bases. V lost 2 bases and J 1 base, leaving 17 bases between the germline ends. This CDR3 has 16 amino acids. Germline lookup yields CDR1 SQVTM and CDR2 ANQGSEA. This chain's CDR3 is CSVELGREKGNYGYTF. The DNA for the CDR3 is TGCAGCGTTGAATTGGGCAGGGAAAAGGGTAACTATGGCTACACCTTC. Full variable domain (remainder filled in from reference TRBV29-1 and TRBJ1-2): SAVISQKPSRDICQRGTSLTIQCQVDSQVTMMFWYRQQPGQSLTLIATANQGSEATYESGFVIDKFPISRPNLTFSTLTVSNMSPEDSSIYLCSVELGREKGNYGYTFGSGTRLTVV.

This clonotype was detected many times. This chain connects TRBV29-1 to TRBJ2-1; 11 nucleotides line up with TRBD1. The ends lost 4 bases at V and 7 bases at J; junction bases unmatched: 6. CDR3 length: 14 amino acids. Germline CDR1 is SQVTM and CDR2 is ANQGSEA. In nucleotides, the CDR3 is TGCAGCGTTGCTGGACAGGGGGCAGGGAATGAGCAGTTCTTC. This gives the protein CSVAGQGAGNEQFF.

The DNA of the CDR3 is TGTGCCAGCAGCACTAGCGGGGGGAGATACACCGGGGAGCTGTTTTTT. Translated, it gives CASSTSGGRYTGELFF. The chain recombines TRBV7-2 with TRBJ2-2, with 12 nucleotides matching TRBD2. Germline CDR1 reads SGHTA; CDR2 reads FQGNSA. V lost 5 bases to trimming and J lost 3 bases; unmatched junction nucleotides: 4. The CDR3 has 16 residues.

At least ten counts were recorded for this clonotype. The chain is built from TRBV9 and TRBJ2-1, with TRBD1 matching over 7 bases. The CDR3 extends over 15 amino acids. CDR1 and CDR2 (germline): SGDLS, YYNGEE. V lost 1 base and J lost 0; bases outside the gene matches: 1. CDR3 sequence (DNA): TGTGCCAGCAGCGTACGGGACAGCTCCTACAATGAGCAGTTCTTC. Its protein product is CASSVRDSSYNEQFF.

This clonotype was picked up one time. The germline gene is not matched at one end of the junction; a read error may be the cause. The CDR3 reads CAYGGTYGQYF. In DNA form, the CDR3 reads TGTGCCTATGGGGGCACCTACGGGCAGTACTTC. The V and J genes are TRBV5-4 and TRBJ2-7, with a possible D match to TRBD1 (6 bases). The CDR3 runs to 11 residues. Germline V CDR1 and CDR2: SGHNT, YYREEE (reference sequence).

The rearrangement joins TRBV28 to TRBJ2-5; D might be TRBD2 (5 bases). The CDR3 covers 16 residues. V shed 2 bases and J shed 5 bases, with 18 bases lying between them. Per the germline V gene, CDR1 is MDHEN and CDR2 is SYDVKM. CDR3 DNA sequence: TGTGCCAGCAGTTTACCTTCCTTGGGGAGAAGGGAGACCCAGTACTTC. Protein product: CASSLPSLGRRETQYF.

The CDR3 DNA reads as TGTGCCAGTTCCGGGGCAGTCAACCCTCACAATGAGCAGTTCTTC. Its translation: CASSGAVNPHNEQFF. The chain combines TRBV28 with TRBJ2-1; D is possibly TRBD1 or TRBD2 (5 bases each). The CDR3 spans 15 residues. The V gene lost 9 bases and the J gene lost 5 bases, with 20 bases spanning the gap. Germline V gene sequence: CDR1 MDHEN, CDR2 SYDVKM.

Concerning this clonotype itself: Its ends do not fully match the called genes, so a read error is possible. The chain joins TRBV28 to TRBJ2-7; 7 bases fit TRBD1. Per the germline V gene, CDR1 is MDHEN and CDR2 is SYDVKM. CDR3 size: 14 residues. The CDR3 DNA is TGTACCAGCAGTCCGGGACAGATAAGCTACGAACAGTACTTC. Its protein is CTSSPGQISYEQYF. Complete variable domain (other parts from reference TRBV28 and TRBJ2-7): DVKVTQSSRYLVKRTGEKVFLECVQDMDHENMFWYRQDPGLGLRLIYFSYDVKMKEKGDIPEGYSVSREKKERFSLILESASTNQTSMYLCTSSPGQISYEQYFGPGTRLTVT.

This clonotype was recorded at least ten times. The chain recombines TRBV3-1 with TRBJ2-1; D remains unclear. Trimming took 4 bases from V and 6 from J, leaving 22 bases between them. The length of the CDR3 is 17 residues. The germline V gene has CDR1 LGHDT and CDR2 YNNKEL (reference sequence). The CDR3 nucleotides are TGTGCCAGCAGCCCACGAACCGACACCTACCCGGGCAATGAGCAGTTCTTC. Translation gives CASSPRTDTYPGNEQFF.

This clonotype has at least ten counts. J is TRBJ2-7 and V is TRBV7-8; 7 bases agree with TRBD1. From germline, CDR1 is SGHVS and CDR2 FQNEAQ. Trimming cost V 5 bases and J 1 base; bases outside gene matches: 11. CDR3 size: 16 residues. Here the CDR3 DNA reads TGTGCCAGCAGCCAAAAACGGGACAGACTATCCTACGAGCAGTACTTC. It yields the protein CASSQKRDRLSYEQYF.

This clonotype appeared a few times. The chain employs TRBV11-2 and TRBJ2-7; D not resolved. The germline V gene encodes CDR1 SGHAT and CDR2 FQNNGV. Trimming cost V 5 bases and J 1 base, with 12 bases left between them. The CDR3 extends over 14 amino acids. The DNA of the CDR3 is TGTGCCAGCAGCGACTCGTGGGGATCCTACGAGCAGTACTTC. Translating it yields CASSDSWGSYEQYF.

This clonotype occurred many times. The chain carries TRBV12-3 or TRBV12-4 and TRBJ2-5; 7 bases agree with TRBD2. Losses at the gene ends were 5 bases for V and 1 base for J; bases not matched to a gene: 7. This CDR3 comprises 15 residues. The CDR3 DNA reads as TGTGCCAGCAGTCCCGCGGGAGCGGGCCAAGAGACCCAGTACTTC. It codes for CASSPAGAGQETQYF.